This paragraph reports one TCR beta chain. What it recognizes is unknown. Losses at the gene ends were 7 bases for V and 3 bases for J; bases not matched to a gene: 5. The CDR3 sequence is 15 residues long. Germline V lookup: CDR1 LNHDA, CDR2 SQIVND (reference sequence). The sample belongs to a study of T cell repertoires in aging, cancer and after chemotherapy. Study overall: Paired samples before and after chemotherapy came from glioblastoma patients receiving temozolomide-based therapy. The full dataset contained several million TCR reads. Regarding the study as a whole: In each cancer cohort, median generation probability increased across chemotherapy, suggesting thymic output rebounded. Loss of evenness, beyond lost richness, contributed to age-related TCR diversity decline in cancer patients.

Multiplex touch-down PCR with TRB-A/B primers amplified rearranged V-D-J TRB sequences. TCRdb called the multiplex PCR reads again in MiXCR, with one record for every CDR3 protein. The table shows 5,500 to 7,000 distinct CDR3 sequences, with approximately 49% occurring only once. TCR beta rearrangements were amplified from peripheral blood genomic DNA. The chain uses TRBV19 and TRBJ1-6; 8 bases match TRBD1. Sequencing was done on a sample of blood. The clonotype comes from a human donor with a solid tumor. Here the CDR3 reads CASTRGLNYNSPLHF. In DNA, the CDR3 is TGTGCCAGTACCAGGGGGCTGAACTATAATTCACCCCTCCACTTT.